The rows below give T cell receptor beta chains drawn from one sample of a study of response to subunit inactivated influenza vaccine. TCRdb reanalysed the RT-PCR reads using MiXCR and keeps one entry per CDR3 protein. The sample consists of 650,000 to 700,000 distinct CDR3 sequences, about a sixth of them appearing once. The source was PBMCs from blood, collected 12 days after vaccination. These receptors originate from a man in his fifties or sixties who received an inactivated influenza vaccine. Both conserved end residues are part of each CDR3. D genes are given only for firm matches. Clone size is stated in some rows and not others, as once, few, many or a class when expanded.

v_gene: TRBV5-5
d_gene: NA
j_gene: TRBJ2-3
abundance: few
CDR3aa: CASSNIGYTDTQYF
CDR3nt: TGTGCCAGCAGTAATATAGGGTACACAGATACGCAGTATTTT

v_gene: TRBV6-1
d_gene: NA
j_gene: TRBJ2-1
abundance: few
CDR3aa: CASSEGRGVYNEQFF
CDR3nt: TGTGCCAGCAGTGAAGGGAGGGGAGTGTACAATGAGCAGTTCTTC

v_gene: TRBV20-1
d_gene: TRBD2
j_gene: TRBJ2-5
abundance: NA
CDR3aa: CSARDLGGSETQYF
CDR3nt: TGCAGTGCTAGAGATTTGGGCGGGAGCGAGACCCAGTACTTC

v_gene: TRBV7-9
d_gene: NA
j_gene: TRBJ2-3
abundance: few
CDR3aa: CASSLEDRDSDTQYF
CDR3nt: TGTGCCAGCAGCTTAGAAGACAGGGACTCAGATACGCAGTATTTT

v_gene: TRBV5-5
d_gene: NA
j_gene: TRBJ1-5
abundance: NA
CDR3aa: CASSNLGQPQHF
CDR3nt: TGTGCCAGCAGCAATTTGGGTCAGCCCCAGCATTTT

v_gene: TRBV5-1
d_gene: NA
j_gene: TRBJ2-7
abundance: few
CDR3aa: CASSDRRISYEQYF
CDR3nt: TGCGCCAGCAGCGACAGGAGAATCTCCTACGAGCAGTACTTC

v_gene: TRBV5-4
d_gene: TRBD2
j_gene: TRBJ2-2
abundance: few
CDR3aa: CASSHSGRADTGELFF
CDR3nt: TGTGCCAGCAGCCATAGCGGGAGGGCCGACACCGGGGAGCTGTTTTTT

v_gene: TRBV5-1
d_gene: NA
j_gene: TRBJ1-3
abundance: NA
CDR3aa: CASRSGAASGNTIYF
CDR3nt: TGCGCCAGCAGATCCGGAGCAGCTTCTGGAAACACCATATATTTT

v_gene: TRBV3-1
d_gene: NA
j_gene: TRBJ2-5
abundance: few
CDR3aa: CASSQEGTWQETQYF
CDR3nt: TGTGCCAGCAGCCAAGAGGGCACTTGGCAAGAGACCCAGTACTTC

v_gene: TRBV5-1
d_gene: TRBD1
j_gene: TRBJ1-6
abundance: NA
CDR3aa: CASSGGQGYSPLHF
CDR3nt: TGCGCCAGCAGCGGCGGACAGGGATATTCACCCCTCCACTTT

v_gene: TRBV4-3
d_gene: TRBD2
j_gene: TRBJ2-1
abundance: many
CDR3aa: CASSQDLVSGGEQFF
CDR3nt: TGCGCCAGCAGCCAAGATCTGGTCAGCGGGGGGGAGCAGTTCTTC

v_gene: TRBV5-1
d_gene: TRBD2
j_gene: TRBJ2-5
abundance: few
CDR3aa: CASSFLGLAEETQYF
CDR3nt: TGCGCCAGCAGCTTCCTCGGACTAGCGGAAGAGACCCAGTACTTC

v_gene: TRBV12-3/TRBV12-4
d_gene: NA
j_gene: TRBJ1-1
abundance: NA
CDR3aa: CASSLSGRPEAFF
CDR3nt: TGTGCCAGCAGTTTATCAGGGCGCCCTGAAGCTTTCTTT

v_gene: TRBV5-1
d_gene: TRBD1
j_gene: TRBJ2-5
abundance: NA
CDR3aa: CASSLRQGAETQYF
CDR3nt: TGCGCCAGCAGCTTGCGACAGGGAGCCGAGACCCAGTACTTC

v_gene: TRBV12-3/TRBV12-4
d_gene: NA
j_gene: TRBJ1-2
abundance: many
CDR3aa: CASSRLQGPYGYTF
CDR3nt: TGTGCCAGCAGTCGACTACAGGGTCCCTATGGCTACACCTTC

v_gene: TRBV6-1
d_gene: TRBD1
j_gene: TRBJ2-1
abundance: few
CDR3aa: CASRSDRGKDEQFF
CDR3nt: TGTGCCAGCAGATCCGACAGGGGGAAGGATGAGCAGTTCTTC

v_gene: TRBV20-1
d_gene: TRBD1
j_gene: TRBJ2-4
abundance: few
CDR3aa: CSATRDRAKNIQYF
CDR3nt: TGCAGTGCGACCCGGGACAGGGCGAAAAACATTCAGTACTTC

v_gene: TRBV15
d_gene: NA
j_gene: TRBJ2-1
abundance: NA
CDR3aa: CATSRDSWGTYNEQFF
CDR3nt: TGTGCCACCAGCAGAGATTCTTGGGGCACATACAATGAGCAGTTCTTC

v_gene: TRBV21-1
d_gene: NA
j_gene: TRBJ2-7
abundance: few
CDR3aa: CASSIRDTSVEQYF
CDR3nt: TGTGCCAGCAGCATACGGGATACCTCAGTGGAGCAGTACTTC

v_gene: TRBV12-3/TRBV12-4
d_gene: NA
j_gene: TRBJ2-3
abundance: many
CDR3aa: CASSSPGGQDTQYF
CDR3nt: TGTGCCAGCAGCTCTCCGGGGGGCCAAGATACGCAGTATTTT

v_gene: TRBV20-1
d_gene: TRBD2
j_gene: TRBJ2-1
abundance: NA
CDR3aa: CSAPPTSGGYNEQFF
CDR3nt: TGCAGTGCCCCCCCGACTAGCGGGGGTTACAATGAGCAGTTCTTC

v_gene: TRBV19
d_gene: NA
j_gene: TRBJ2-1
abundance: few
CDR3aa: CASTWAAGNEQFF
CDR3nt: TGTGCCAGTACCTGGGCAGCGGGCAATGAGCAGTTCTTC

v_gene: TRBV12-3/TRBV12-4
d_gene: NA
j_gene: TRBJ1-2
abundance: NA
CDR3aa: CASSFSGYGYTF
CDR3nt: TGTGCCAGCAGTTTCAGCGGTTATGGCTACACCTTC

v_gene: TRBV20-1
d_gene: NA
j_gene: TRBJ1-2
abundance: NA
CDR3aa: CSARGFGQSDYGYTF
CDR3nt: TGCAGTGCTAGGGGTTTCGGACAGTCTGACTATGGCTACACCTTC

v_gene: TRBV27
d_gene: NA
j_gene: TRBJ2-6
abundance: NA
CDR3aa: CASSPPSRGPAANVLTF
CDR3nt: TGTGCCAGCAGTCCACCATCCAGAGGACCCGCGGCCAACGTCCTGACTTTC

v_gene: TRBV20-1
d_gene: NA
j_gene: TRBJ2-5
abundance: few
CDR3aa: CSTTRAGQETQYF
CDR3nt: TGCAGTACAACTAGGGCGGGCCAAGAGACCCAGTACTTC

v_gene: TRBV6-2/TRBV6-3
d_gene: NA
j_gene: TRBJ1-1
abundance: NA
CDR3aa: CASSAMRAPEAFF
CDR3nt: TGTGCCAGCAGCGCCATGAGGGCTCCTGAAGCTTTCTTT

v_gene: TRBV28
d_gene: NA
j_gene: TRBJ2-5
abundance: few
CDR3aa: CASQRPQETQYF
CDR3nt: TGTGCCAGCCAAAGACCCCAAGAGACCCAGTACTTC

v_gene: TRBV7-2
d_gene: TRBD1
j_gene: TRBJ2-3
abundance: NA
CDR3aa: CASSTGGKGTDTQYF
CDR3nt: TGTGCCAGCAGCACAGGGGGGAAGGGCACAGATACGCAGTATTTT

v_gene: TRBV10-3
d_gene: TRBD2
j_gene: TRBJ2-7
abundance: NA
CDR3aa: CAISGKLAGETYEQYF
CDR3nt: TGTGCCATCAGTGGCAAACTAGCGGGAGAGACCTACGAGCAGTACTTC

v_gene: TRBV5-1
d_gene: NA
j_gene: TRBJ2-7
abundance: once
CDR3aa: CASSLVADVYEQYF
CDR3nt: TGCGCCAGCAGCTTGGTGGCGGACGTCTACGAGCAGTACTTC

v_gene: TRBV12-3/TRBV12-4
d_gene: NA
j_gene: TRBJ2-2
abundance: NA
CDR3aa: CASSADRPENTGELFF
CDR3nt: TGTGCCAGCAGCGCAGACAGGCCCGAAAACACCGGGGAGCTGTTTTTT

v_gene: TRBV11-2
d_gene: NA
j_gene: TRBJ2-7
abundance: many
CDR3aa: CASSLARGLYEQYF
CDR3nt: TGTGCCAGCAGCTTAGCCCGGGGACTCTACGAGCAGTACTTC

v_gene: TRBV7-9
d_gene: NA
j_gene: TRBJ1-1
abundance: NA
CDR3aa: CASSLGLGVYLGAEAFF
CDR3nt: TGTGCCAGCAGCTTAGGTCTCGGCGTCTACCTGGGCGCTGAAGCTTTCTTT

v_gene: TRBV4-1
d_gene: NA
j_gene: TRBJ1-1
abundance: few
CDR3aa: CASSPPDRGGTEAFF
CDR3nt: TGCGCCAGCAGCCCCCCCGATCGGGGGGGCACTGAAGCTTTCTTT